This T cell receptor (beta chain) came from a study of cytomegalovirus exposure and HLA in healthy donors. A multiplex PCR was run with 60 Vbeta primers and 13 Jbeta primers. Using immunoSEQ multiplex PCR, the repertoire was profiled, and TCRdb retains in-frame clones only, with some absent. The sample has more than 150,000 clones, approximately 88% seen once. This CDR3 comprises 15 residues. Trimming shortened V by 7 bases and J by 4 bases, and 20 bases separated the two germline ends. Per the germline V gene, CDR1 is MDHEN and CDR2 is SYDVKM. The sequence came from a woman between 18 and 30 years old in good health and CMV-seronegative. The sample consisted of PBMCs. The genes are TRBV28 and TRBJ2-7; perhaps TRBD1 as D (6 bases). The CDR3 sequence: CASKRGGTGPYEQYF. The CDR3 region has the DNA TGTGCCAGCAAGAGAGGGGGAACAGGGCCATACGAGCAGTACTTC.